Below, 14 T cell receptor beta chains from the same sample are listed, as sequenced in a study of blood T cell repertoires in COVID-19. Some clones are missing from TCRdb's copy, which holds only in-frame ones; the method was immunoSEQ multiplex PCR. Here the sample spans fewer than 400,000 clones, around nine tenths being singletons. The sample comprised PBMCs or T cells enriched from blood (not recorded which). These receptors were obtained from a woman aged 45-60 years who had recovered from COVID-19.

V and J are TRBV3-1 (or the pseudogene TRBV3-2) and TRBJ1-3, with D perhaps matching TRBD1 (5 bases). Germline-derived CDR1 and CDR2 are LGHDT and YNNKEL (reference sequence). The CDR3 contains 15 residues. V lost 4 bases to trimming and J lost 2 bases, with 12 bases between them. Here the CDR3 reads CASSLGSGTGNTIYF. CDR3 sequence (DNA): TGTGCCAGCAGCCTCGGGTCAGGGACTGGAAACACCATATATTTT.

This chain connects TRBV7-8 to TRBJ1-1; 8 bases are a match to TRBD1. The length of the CDR3 is 15 residues. V gave up 2 bases and J gave up 2 bases; unmatched junction bases: 4. Germline CDR1 reads SGHVS; CDR2 reads FQNEAQ. The CDR3: CASSLRDRGNTEAFF. The CDR3 DNA reads TGTGCCAGCAGCTTAAGAGACAGGGGCAACACTGAAGCTTTCTTT.

This chain joins TRBV11-2 and TRBJ2-1; 8 bases are shared with TRBD2. CDR3 length: 16 residues. Germline V gene data show CDR1 as SGHAT and CDR2 as FQNNGV. Losses at the gene ends were 4 bases for V and 9 bases for J; bases not matched to a gene: 14. The CDR3 spells CASSSVDAGGTTEQFF. The CDR3 DNA is TGTGCCAGCAGCTCTGTTGATGCGGGGGGCACCACTGAGCAGTTCTTC.

This clone was seen just once. This chain uses TRBV19 with TRBJ1-1; a weak D match, TRBD1 (5 bases). Per the germline V gene, CDR1 is LNHDA and CDR2 is SQIVND (reference sequence). V was pared by 5 bases and J by 4 bases, with 23 bases between. This CDR3 contains 17 residues. DNA for the CDR3: TGTGCCAGTAGTTCCTTAGGACTCCCGAACGGGGGCACTGAAGCTTTCTTT. Encoded protein: CASSSLGLPNGGTEAFF.

The chain combines TRBV6-5 with TRBJ2-7; 7 nucleotides line up with TRBD2. Trimming removed 0 bases from V and 0 bases from J; junction bases left unmatched: 2. CDR3 size: 15 residues. From germline, CDR1 is MNHEY and CDR2 SVGAGI. The CDR3 DNA sequence: TGTGCCAGCAGTTACTCTCCTAGCGGCTCCTACGAGCAGTACTTC. Its protein is CASSYSPSGSYEQYF.

The V call is TRBV15, the J call TRBJ1-2; no reliable D call. The CDR3 is 13 amino acids. Germline CDR1 is LNHNV and CDR2 is YYDKDF (reference sequence). The V end was cut by 3 bases, the J end by 3 bases, with 8 bases between. Here the CDR3 DNA reads TGTGCCACCAGCAGCGACGGAGACTATGGCTACACCTTC. It specifies CATSSDGDYGYTF.

The chain has TRBV7-9 and TRBJ2-7; 8 bases fit TRBD1. This CDR3 comprises 15 residues. The V gene's germline CDR1 is SEHNR and CDR2 FQNEAQ (reference sequence). J was trimmed by 6 bases and V by 3 bases; bases with no gene match: 10. The CDR3 is CASSFSRDRTGEQYF. In DNA form, the CDR3 reads TGTGCCAGCAGCTTTTCCCGGGACAGGACAGGCGAGCAGTACTTC.

This clone was detected only once. The CDR3 spells CASSQRWAHEQYF. CDR3 nucleotides: TGTGCCAGCTCCCAACGGTGGGCCCACGAGCAGTACTTC. The rearrangement joins TRBV18 to TRBJ2-7; D is unclear. With 6 bases removed from V and 5 bases from J, the gap between germline ends came to 14 bases. This CDR3 spans 13 amino acids. From germline, CDR1 is KGHSH and CDR2 LQKENI.

V and J are TRBV28 and TRBJ1-2, with D unclear. The V gene's germline CDR1 is MDHEN and CDR2 SYDVKM. The CDR3 is made up of 12 amino acids. V lost 5 bases and J lost 4, with 8 bases in between. The DNA of the CDR3 is TGTGCCAGCAGTCCCGAGAGCTATGGCTACACCTTC. Amino acids: CASSPESYGYTF.

The J gene is TRBJ2-7, the V gene TRBV5-4; 10 bases match TRBD1. V trimming: 0 bases; J trimming: 1 base; junction bases outside the gene matches: 1. Germline values: CDR1 SGHNT, CDR2 YYREEE (reference sequence). The CDR3 runs 15 residues. For the CDR3, the DNA is TGTGCCAGCAGCTTGGAGGGACAGGGGTCCTACGAGCAGTACTTC. It codes for CASSLEGQGSYEQYF.

The gene calls are TRBV7-9 and TRBJ1-1, with a tentative D call TRBD1 (5 bases). Germline V gene sequence: CDR1 SEHNR, CDR2 FQNEAQ (reference sequence). The CDR3 is 14 residues long. Trimming left V 3 bases short and J 4 bases short, with 12 bases between. The CDR3 coding sequence is TGTGCCAGCAGCTTGAAAGGAGGGACCACTGAAGCTTTCTTT. As protein: CASSLKGGTTEAFF. The whole variable domain, remainder taken from reference TRBV7-9 and TRBJ1-1, is DTGVSQNPRHKITKRGQNVTFRCDPISEHNRLYWYRQTLGQGPEFLTYFQNEAQLEKSRLLSDRFSAERPKGSFSTLEIQRTEQGDSAMYLCASSLKGGTTEAFFGQGTRLTVV.

The gene calls are TRBV19 and TRBJ2-7, with a possible D match to TRBD2 (6 bases). Germline CDR1 LNHDA, CDR2 SQIVND (reference sequence). This CDR3 spans 13 amino acids. Trimming removed 5 bases at V and 3 bases at J, with 11 bases between. The CDR3 loop reads CASSPRRDYEQYF. CDR3 in DNA: TGTGCCAGTAGTCCCCGGCGGGACTACGAGCAGTACTTC.

The rearrangement links TRBV28 to TRBJ1-5; TRBD1 might be the D (6 bases). The V end was cut by 7 bases, the J end by 7 bases, with 17 bases between. Germline lookup yields CDR1 MDHEN and CDR2 SYDVKM. This CDR3 is built from 14 residues. CDR3: CASTLLGQPQPQHF. CDR3 nucleotides: TGTGCCAGCACCCTTTTAGGACAGCCACAGCCCCAGCATTTT.

The rearrangement links TRBV18 to TRBJ1-1, with D perhaps matching TRBD1 (5 bases). Germline V CDR1 and CDR2: KGHSH, LQKENI. There are 16 residues in the CDR3. Trimming removed 3 bases from V and 0 bases from J, with 14 bases in between. This chain's CDR3 is CASSPDPGHLNTEAFF. Here the CDR3 DNA reads TGTGCCAGCTCACCCGACCCAGGACACCTGAACACTGAAGCTTTCTTT.